Given below is one T cell receptor (beta chain) in context. These data are taken from a study of blood T cells in healthy people across ages. This CDR3 is built from 15 residues. Trimming stripped 1 base from V and 8 bases from J, with 13 bases between. CDR1 SGHRS and CDR2 YFSETQ come from the germline V gene. Primed by a sample-barcoded 5' primer and a J-beta primer mix, a second PCR proceeded for about 6 to 12 cycles. MiXCR, run by TCRdb on the 5' RACE reads, gives a single entry per CDR3 protein. This table holds around 1.5 million distinct CDR3 sequences, approximately 42% found once. The chain employs TRBV5-1 and TRBJ1-6; TRBD1 might be the D (6 bases). This receptor was identified in a woman aged 18-30 years in good health. Source material: blood. The CDR3 DNA reads TGCGCCAGCAGCTTGCACAGGGCGAGGGATTCACCCCTCCACTTT. Encoded protein: CASSLHRARDSPLHF.